This T cell receptor (beta chain) was captured by sequencing in a study of shared clonotypes between healthy human individuals. Germline V gives CDR1 SGHNT, CDR2 YYREEE (reference sequence). This CDR3 is 13 amino acids long. V was clipped by 0 bases and J by 2 bases, with 6 bases between them. A CD45RA+ naive subset and a CD45RA-negative memory subset were split from CD4+ cells. This table comes from immunoSEQ multiplex PCR, and its TCRdb copy is limited to in-frame clones, with some not included. Found here are approximately 250,000 clones, 65% to 70% of them singletons; the top ten hold more than 9.5%.

Sequenced input: memory CD4+ T cells sorted from blood. Subset specified: CD45RA-negative fraction. The TCR originated in a young man in good health. The chain combines TRBV5-4 with TRBJ2-7, with unresolved D. CDR3 DNA sequence: TGTGCCAGCAGCTTGGATCCAGCCTACGAGCAGTACTTC. Translated, it gives CASSLDPAYEQYF.